These T cell receptor beta chains were read from a single sample in a study of graft-versus-host responses after intestinal transplantation. Their antigen targets remain unknown. TCRdb's table, derived via immunoSEQ multiplex PCR, lists solely in-frame clones and lacks some. The sample records 85,000 to 130,000 clones, roughly 90% being singletons. Specimen: unstimulated CD4+ T cells sorted from spleen or lymph node cells, collected before intestinal transplant. The receptors derive from a human donor who received an intestinal transplant. The CDR3 runs from the conserved cysteine through the conserved F or W. A D gene is named only where the DNA matches it firmly. The listing skips clone size in some rows; elsewhere it reads once, few, many or a size class.

size,D,V,J,DNA,CDR3
NA,NA,TRBV23-1,TRBJ1-5,TGCGCCAGCAGTTGCGGGGGCTTATATCAGCCCCAGCATTTT,CASSCGGLYQPQHF
NA,TRBD1,TRBV9,TRBJ1-1,TGTGCCAGCAGCGCCCGGGACAGGGGGAACACTGAAGCTTTCTTT,CASSARDRGNTEAFF
NA,NA,TRBV5-3,TRBJ2-3,TGTGCCAGAAGCTGCCTCCCGGGAGTGGATACGCAGTATTTT,CARSCLPGVDTQYF
NA,NA,TRBV10-3,TRBJ2-7,TGTGCCTCATCAGGAAAATCTACCTACGAGCAGTACTTC,CASSGKSTYEQYF
NA,NA,TRBV19,TRBJ1-5,TGTGCCAGTAGTATACCCGGCGGCAATCAGCCCCAGCATTTT,CASSIPGGNQPQHF
NA,NA,TRBV6-5,TRBJ2-7,TGTGCCAGCAGTTACGGCCCTAGGAAGTACGACGAGCAGTACTTC,CASSYGPRKYDEQYF
few,TRBD1,TRBV11-2,TRBJ2-1,TGTGCCAGCAGCTTTCGGACAGGTACCTACAATGAGCAGTTCTTC,CASSFRTGTYNEQFF
NA,NA,TRBV10-3,TRBJ2-1,TGTGCCATAGGCAGGGTAGGAAGTGAGCAGTTCTTC,CAIGRVGSEQFF
NA,NA,TRBV6-1,TRBJ2-7,TGTGCCAGCAGGCTATACAGGGTCTACGAGCAGTACTTC,CASRLYRVYEQYF
NA,NA,TRBV5-6,TRBJ2-3,TGTGCCAGCAGCTTGCGGACGGGGACTAGCACAGATACGCAGTATTTT,CASSLRTGTSTDTQYF
few,NA,TRBV7-9,TRBJ1-1,TGTGCCAGCAGCTTAGATGAAACTGAAGCTTTCTTT,CASSLDETEAFF
NA,NA,TRBV6-5,TRBJ2-7,TGTGCCAGCAGTTACGTCGGGGTAGGCTACGAGCAGTACTTC,CASSYVGVGYEQYF
NA,NA,TRBV9,TRBJ2-3,TGTGCCAGCAGCATTGGGGTAGCTAGCACAGATACGCAGTATTTT,CASSIGVASTDTQYF
few,NA,TRBV7-9,TRBJ1-4,TGTGCCAGCACCCCGGACAGCTATAATGAAAAACTGTTTTTT,CASTPDSYNEKLFF
NA,NA,TRBV6-5,TRBJ1-1,TGTGCCAGCAGTTACGGACGGGTAACGAGTACTGAAGCTTTCTTT,CASSYGRVTSTEAFF
few,NA,TRBV29-1,TRBJ1-4,TGCAGCGTACCCCCCCCCAGGGAGGGGGAGACAACTAATGAAAAACTGTTTTTT,CSVPPPREGETTNEKLFF
few,NA,TRBV10-3,TRBJ2-2,TGTGCCATCACCGGGACTTCGAACACCGGGGAGCTGTTTTTT,CAITGTSNTGELFF